The clone carrying this T cell receptor beta chain was found many times. Its antigen is currently unknown. Individual cDNA molecules were tagged with unique molecular identifiers, the study reported. TCRdb recomputed calls from the 5' RACE reads with MiXCR, one row per CDR3 protein. The table lists 35,000 to 45,000 distinct CDR3 sequences, less than 7% of them singletons. The data originate from a study of early T cells in non-severe SARS-CoV-2 infection. General study findings and limits: Private and CD4 specificities were missed by VDJdb matching, which favored anti-spike CD8 responses.

The CDR3 totals 18 residues. Looked up from germline, CDR1 is KGHSY and CDR2 is FQNENV. V shed 2 bases and J shed 0 bases, with 17 bases lying between them. Sequencing input: whole blood. This clonotype was sampled from an adult who was a healthcare worker with PCR-confirmed SARS-CoV-2 infection or an uninfected control (not recorded which). The chain is built from TRBV16 and TRBJ1-5; D perhaps matches TRBD1 (5 bases). The CDR3 loop reads CASSQDWQGTISNQPQHF. Written as DNA, the CDR3 is TGTGCCAGCAGCCAAGATTGGCAGGGCACAATTAGCAATCAGCCCCAGCATTTT. Variable domain in full (rest from reference TRBV16 and TRBJ1-5): GEEVAQTPKHLVRGEGQKAKLYCAPIKGHSYVFWYQQVLKNEFKFLISFQNENVFDETGMPKERFSAKCLPNSPCSLEIQATKLEDSAVYFCASSQDWQGTISNQPQHFGDGTRLSIL.